These 16 T cell receptor beta chains originate from one sample sequenced in a study of blood T cell repertoires in COVID-19. Assay used: immunoSEQ multiplex PCR; TCRdb lists only in-frame clones, some missing. The profile shows 120,000 to 150,000 clones, roughly 87% of them singletons. Sequencing used peripheral blood. These receptors originate from a woman between 50 and 59 years old with acute or convalescent COVID-19.

The rearrangement links TRBV19 to TRBJ2-6, with D maybe TRBD1 (5 bases). Looked up from germline, CDR1 is LNHDA and CDR2 is SQIVND (reference sequence). V was cut by 7 bases and J by 4 bases, with 14 bases left in between. CDR3 length: 15 amino acids. CDR3 coding DNA: TGTGCCAGTACCCGAACAGGATCCGGGGCCAACGTCCTGACTTTC. It encodes CASTRTGSGANVLTF.

The CDR3: CASSVLGGANGELFF. Here the CDR3 DNA reads TGTGCCAGCAGCGTCTTAGGGGGGGCAAACGGGGAGCTGTTTTTT. The rearrangement uses TRBV7-2 and TRBJ2-2; D possibly corresponds to TRBD2 (7 bases). This CDR3 is built from 15 residues. The germline V and J ends were trimmed by 5 bases and 7 bases, with 17 bases remaining between them. The germline V gene encodes CDR1 SGHTA and CDR2 FQGNSA. The variable domain in full, completed from reference TRBV7-2 and TRBJ2-2, reads GAGVSQSPSNKVTEKGKDVELRCDPISGHTALYWYRQSLGQGLEFLIYFQGNSAPDKSGLPSDRFSAERTGGSVSTLTIQRTQQEDSAVYLCASSVLGGANGELFFGEGSRLTVL.

The chain combines TRBV10-3 with TRBJ1-4, with TRBD1 matching over 7 bases. The CDR3 covers 16 residues. With 3 bases clipped from V and 0 bases from J, the junction kept 4 bases outside the gene matches. Germline V gives CDR1 ENHRY, CDR2 SYGVKD. The CDR3 nucleotides read TGTGCCATCAGTGAAGGGACAGACACAACTAATGAAAAACTGTTTTTT. It yields the protein CAISEGTDTTNEKLFF.

V and J are TRBV10-3 and TRBJ2-5; D tentatively reads TRBD1 or TRBD2 (6 bases each). Germline-derived CDR1 and CDR2 are ENHRY and SYGVKD. Trimming pared 6 bases from V and 2 bases from J, leaving 22 bases between. CDR3 length: 17 residues. The CDR3 nucleotides are TGTGCCATCAGGGAGGGGGGCTTAGGCCTCGATCAAGAGACCCAGTACTTC. Encoded protein: CAIREGGLGLDQETQYF.

J is TRBJ2-1 and V is TRBV7-3; 10 bases align to TRBD2. V lost 5 bases and J lost 5; bases outside the gene matches: 6. In germline, CDR1 is SGHTA, CDR2 FQGTGA. The CDR3 covers 15 residues. The CDR3: CASSRSGGANNEQFF. The DNA for the CDR3 is TGTGCCAGCAGCCGGAGCGGGGGGGCTAACAATGAGCAGTTCTTC. Full variable domain (missing parts from reference TRBV7-3 and TRBJ2-1): GAGVSQTPSNKVTEKGKYVELRCDPISGHTALYWYRQSLGQGPEFLIYFQGTGAADDSGLPNDRFFAVRPEGSVSTLKIQRTERGDSAVYLCASSRSGGANNEQFFGPGTRLTVL.

V gene TRBV5-1 combines with J gene TRBJ2-3, with TRBD2 matching 11 bases. V dropped 6 bases and J dropped 4; count of bases not matched to a gene: 4. Per the germline V gene, CDR1 is SGHRS and CDR2 is YFSETQ. This CDR3 has 14 residues. The CDR3 region is CASKLAGVADTQYF. CDR3 nucleotide sequence: TGCGCCAGCAAACTAGCGGGGGTAGCAGATACGCAGTATTTT.

This clone was counted once. This sequence joins TRBV28 and TRBJ1-5; maybe TRBD1 (5 bases). This CDR3 comprises 16 residues. Trimming took 5 bases from V and 1 from J, leaving 15 bases between them. The germline V gene encodes CDR1 MDHEN and CDR2 SYDVKM. The CDR3: CASSSVQGASNQPQHF. The CDR3 DNA reads TGTGCCAGCAGTAGCGTTCAGGGCGCGAGCAATCAGCCCCAGCATTTT.

The chain links TRBV11-2 to TRBJ2-1; TRBD2 agrees at 9 bases. The germline gives CDR1 SGHAT, CDR2 FQNNGV. This CDR3 contains 17 residues. The V gene end was trimmed by 4 bases and the J gene end by 7 bases; junction bases not matched to a gene: 14. The CDR3 DNA is TGTGCCAGCAGCTCTTTTAGCGGGAGTGGCCCTCAGAATGAGCAGTTCTTC. It codes for CASSSFSGSGPQNEQFF.

This chain uses TRBV7-3 with TRBJ2-1, with a weak D call TRBD1 (7 bases). Trimming pared 5 bases from V and 6 bases from J, leaving 20 bases between. CDR3 length equals 16 residues. Germline V gives CDR1 SGHTA, CDR2 FQGTGA. The DNA of the CDR3 is TGTGCCAGCAGCCCCTACGCCAGTCAGGGGGGCAATGAGCAGTTCTTC. Amino acid sequence: CASSPYASQGGNEQFF.

This clone was seen a handful of times. The gene calls are TRBV10-1 and TRBJ2-7, with 7 bases identical to TRBD1. The V gene end was trimmed by 0 bases and the J gene end by 5 bases; junction bases not matched to a gene: 7. This CDR3 comprises 15 residues. Germline V lookup: CDR1 WNHNN, CDR2 SYGVQD (reference sequence). CDR3 protein: CASSESGGAVHEQYF. CDR3 DNA sequence: TGCGCCAGCAGTGAGTCAGGGGGCGCGGTCCACGAGCAGTACTTC.

The chain couples TRBV5-5 to TRBJ2-1; 8 nucleotides match TRBD2. CDR1 is SGHKS, CDR2 YYEKEE, per germline (reference sequence). CDR3 length: 18 residues. V lost 3 bases and J lost 8; bases outside the gene matches: 19. The CDR3: CASSSLTLPGLVGDEQFF. In nucleotides, the CDR3 is TGTGCCAGCAGCTCACTAACCCTACCGGGACTAGTGGGGGATGAGCAGTTCTTC.

This CDR3 reads CASSDSGGSTDTQYF. The CDR3 nucleotides read TGTGCCAGCAGTGATTCGGGGGGTAGCACAGATACGCAGTATTTT. The chain combines TRBV6-1 with TRBJ2-3, with 7 positions matching TRBD2. The V gene end was trimmed by 3 bases and the J gene end by 0 bases; junction bases not matched to a gene: 3. Germline V gene lookup returns CDR1 MNHNS and CDR2 SASEGT. The CDR3 extends over 15 amino acids.

The chain recombines TRBV6-5 with TRBJ1-2; 8 nucleotides agree with TRBD1. The trim removed 6 bases at V and 4 bases at J, leaving 7 bases unmatched. The germline V gene encodes CDR1 MNHEY and CDR2 SVGAGI. This CDR3 spans 14 amino acids. This CDR3 is CASRKDREGYGYTF. CDR3 DNA: TGTGCCAGCAGGAAGGACAGGGAGGGCTATGGCTACACCTTC.

The rearrangement links TRBV19 to TRBJ2-7, with a tentative D call TRBD2 (6 bases). V gave up 3 bases and J gave up 5 bases, with 17 bases separating them. This CDR3 region has 15 residues. From germline, CDR1 is LNHDA and CDR2 SQIVND (reference sequence). As DNA, the CDR3 is TGTGCCAGTAGTATGTCTCCTGGAGGGAATAACGAGCAGTACTTC. Translating it yields CASSMSPGGNNEQYF.

This clone was recorded only once. J is TRBJ2-1 and V is TRBV6-1, with 12 positions matching TRBD2. This CDR3 has 16 residues. The V and J ends lost 4 bases and 7 bases, in that order; junction bases with no gene match: 8. Per germline, CDR1 MNHNS and CDR2 SASEGT. The CDR3 spells CASSGLAGGPGNEQFF. The CDR3, as DNA: TGTGCCAGCAGTGGTCTAGCGGGAGGGCCGGGTAATGAGCAGTTCTTC.

The chain has TRBV29-1 and TRBJ2-1, with a possible D match to TRBD1 (7 bases). There are 16 residues in the CDR3. CDR1 SQVTM and CDR2 ANQGSEA come from the germline V gene. The V and J ends lost 5 bases and 0 bases respectively, with 17 bases between them. DNA for the CDR3: TGCAGCGTTAGCGACCCGCGGGACAGCTCCTACAATGAGCAGTTCTTC. This codes for CSVSDPRDSSYNEQFF.